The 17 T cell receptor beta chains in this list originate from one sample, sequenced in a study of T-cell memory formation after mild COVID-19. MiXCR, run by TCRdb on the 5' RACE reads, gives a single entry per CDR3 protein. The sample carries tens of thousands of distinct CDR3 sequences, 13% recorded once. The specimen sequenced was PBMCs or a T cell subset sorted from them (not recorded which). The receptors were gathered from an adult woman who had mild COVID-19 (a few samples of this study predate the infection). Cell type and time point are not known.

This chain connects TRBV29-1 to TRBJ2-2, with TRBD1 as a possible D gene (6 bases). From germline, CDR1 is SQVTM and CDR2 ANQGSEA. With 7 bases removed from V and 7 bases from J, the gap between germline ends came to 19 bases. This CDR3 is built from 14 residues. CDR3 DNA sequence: TGCAGCGCCAGCGGTACAGGGCAAATCGGGGAGCTGTTTTTT. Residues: CSASGTGQIGELFF.

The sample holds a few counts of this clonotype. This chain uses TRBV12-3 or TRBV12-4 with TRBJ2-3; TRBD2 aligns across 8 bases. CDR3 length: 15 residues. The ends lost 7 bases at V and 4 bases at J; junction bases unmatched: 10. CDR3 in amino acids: CASTDGTRAPDTQYF. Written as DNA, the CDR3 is TGTGCCAGCACCGATGGGACTAGAGCCCCAGATACGCAGTATTTT.

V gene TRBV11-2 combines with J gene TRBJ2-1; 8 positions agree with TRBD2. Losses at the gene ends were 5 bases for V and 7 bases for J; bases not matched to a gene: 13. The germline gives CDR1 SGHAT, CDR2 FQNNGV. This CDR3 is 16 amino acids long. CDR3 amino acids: CASSPPGLVSWNEQFF. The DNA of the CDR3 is TGTGCCAGCAGCCCGCCGGGACTAGTGTCTTGGAATGAGCAGTTCTTC.

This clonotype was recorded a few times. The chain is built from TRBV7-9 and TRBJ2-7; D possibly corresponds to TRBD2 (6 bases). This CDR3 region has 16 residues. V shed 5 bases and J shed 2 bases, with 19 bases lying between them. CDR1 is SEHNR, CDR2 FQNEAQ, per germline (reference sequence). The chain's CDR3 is CASSLVKAGLPYEQYF. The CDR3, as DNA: TGTGCCAGCAGCCTAGTAAAGGCGGGACTTCCCTACGAGCAGTACTTC. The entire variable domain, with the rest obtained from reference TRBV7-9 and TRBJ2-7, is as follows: DTGVSQNPRHKITKRGQNVTFRCDPISEHNRLYWYRQTLGQGPEFLTYFQNEAQLEKSRLLSDRFSAERPKGSFSTLEIQRTEQGDSAMYLCASSLVKAGLPYEQYFGPGTRLTVT.

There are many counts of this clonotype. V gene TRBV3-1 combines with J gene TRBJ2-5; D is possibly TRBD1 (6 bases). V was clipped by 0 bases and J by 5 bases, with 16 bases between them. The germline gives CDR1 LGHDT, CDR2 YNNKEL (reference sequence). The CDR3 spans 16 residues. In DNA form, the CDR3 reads TGTGCCAGCAGCCAAGATGGGGGCGGTGGGGCGGAGACCCAGTACTTC. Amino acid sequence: CASSQDGGGGAETQYF.

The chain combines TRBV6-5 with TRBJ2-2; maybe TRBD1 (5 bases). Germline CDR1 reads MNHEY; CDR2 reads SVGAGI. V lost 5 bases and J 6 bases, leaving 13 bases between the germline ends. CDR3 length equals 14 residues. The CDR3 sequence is CASSPTRAPGELFF. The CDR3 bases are TGTGCCAGCAGTCCGACCAGGGCCCCCGGGGAGCTGTTTTTT.

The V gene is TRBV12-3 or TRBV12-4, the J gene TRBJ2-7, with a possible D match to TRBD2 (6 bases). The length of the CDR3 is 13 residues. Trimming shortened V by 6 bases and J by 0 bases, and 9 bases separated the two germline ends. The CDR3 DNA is TGTGCCAGCAGGGACGGGAGCTCCTACGAGCAGTACTTC. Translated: CASRDGSSYEQYF.

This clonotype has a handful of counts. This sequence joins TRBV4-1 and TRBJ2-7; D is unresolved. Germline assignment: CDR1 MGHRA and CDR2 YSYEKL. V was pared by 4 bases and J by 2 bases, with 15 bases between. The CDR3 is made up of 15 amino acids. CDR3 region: CASSPTAAGAYEQYF. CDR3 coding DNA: TGCGCCAGCAGCCCGACGGCGGCTGGGGCCTACGAGCAGTACTTC.

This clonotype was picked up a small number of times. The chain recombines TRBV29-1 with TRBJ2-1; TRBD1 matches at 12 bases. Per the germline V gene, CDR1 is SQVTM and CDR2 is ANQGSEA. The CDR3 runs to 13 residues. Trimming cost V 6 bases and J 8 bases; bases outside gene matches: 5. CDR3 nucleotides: TGCAGCGTCCCCGGGACAGGGGGCGATGAGCAGTTCTTC. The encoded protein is CSVPGTGGDEQFF.

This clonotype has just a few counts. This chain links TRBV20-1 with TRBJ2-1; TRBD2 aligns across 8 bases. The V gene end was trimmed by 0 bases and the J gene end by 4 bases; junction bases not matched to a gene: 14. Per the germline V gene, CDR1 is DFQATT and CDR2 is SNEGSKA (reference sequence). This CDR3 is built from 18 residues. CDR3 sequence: CSARESVRTSNFYNEQFF. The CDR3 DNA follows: TGCAGTGCTAGAGAAAGCGTCCGGACTAGCAATTTTTACAATGAGCAGTTCTTC.

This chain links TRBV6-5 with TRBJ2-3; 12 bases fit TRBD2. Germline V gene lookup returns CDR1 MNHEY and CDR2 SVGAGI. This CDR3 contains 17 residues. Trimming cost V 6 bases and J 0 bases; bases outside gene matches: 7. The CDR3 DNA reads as TGTGCCAGCAGCAAACTAGCGGGGGGCTCTAGCACAGATACGCAGTATTTT. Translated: CASSKLAGGSSTDTQYF.

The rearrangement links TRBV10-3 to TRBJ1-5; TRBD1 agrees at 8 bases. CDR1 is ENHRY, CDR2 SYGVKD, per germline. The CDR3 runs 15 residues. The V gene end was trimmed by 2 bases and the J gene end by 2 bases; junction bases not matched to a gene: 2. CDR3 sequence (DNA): TGTGCCATCAGTGAGACAGGGGGTGGCAATCAGCCCCAGCATTTT. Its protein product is CAISETGGGNQPQHF.

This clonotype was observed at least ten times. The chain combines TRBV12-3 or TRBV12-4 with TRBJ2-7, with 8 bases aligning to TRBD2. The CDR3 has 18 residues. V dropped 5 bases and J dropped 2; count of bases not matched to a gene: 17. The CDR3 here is CASSHSWKLAGQAYEQYF. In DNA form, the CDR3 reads TGTGCCAGCAGTCACTCCTGGAAATTAGCGGGGCAAGCCTACGAGCAGTACTTC.

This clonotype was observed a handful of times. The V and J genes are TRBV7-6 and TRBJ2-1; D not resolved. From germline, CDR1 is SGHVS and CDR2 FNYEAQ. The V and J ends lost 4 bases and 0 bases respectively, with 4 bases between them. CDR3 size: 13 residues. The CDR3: CASSSISYNEQFF. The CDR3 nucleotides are TGTGCCAGCAGCTCCATCTCCTACAATGAGCAGTTCTTC.

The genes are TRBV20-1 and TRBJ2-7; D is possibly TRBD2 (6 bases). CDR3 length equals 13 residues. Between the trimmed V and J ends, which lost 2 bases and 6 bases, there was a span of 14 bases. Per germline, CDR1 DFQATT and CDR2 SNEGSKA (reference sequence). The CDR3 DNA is TGCAGTGCTAGACAGCCGGGACTCGTCGAGCAGTACTTC. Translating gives CSARQPGLVEQYF.

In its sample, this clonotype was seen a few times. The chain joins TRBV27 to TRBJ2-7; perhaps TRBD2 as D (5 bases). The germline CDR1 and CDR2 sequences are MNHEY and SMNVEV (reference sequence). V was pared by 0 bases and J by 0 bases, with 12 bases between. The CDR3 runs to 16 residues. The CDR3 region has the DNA TGTGCCAGCAGTTTATCAGGGCTAGCCTCCTCCTACGAGCAGTACTTC. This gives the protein CASSLSGLASSYEQYF.

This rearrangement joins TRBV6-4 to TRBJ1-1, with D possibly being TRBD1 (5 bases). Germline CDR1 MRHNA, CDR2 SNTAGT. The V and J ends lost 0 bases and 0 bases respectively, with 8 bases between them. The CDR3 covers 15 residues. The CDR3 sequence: CASSDSPGMNTEAFF. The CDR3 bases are TGTGCCAGCAGTGACTCGCCAGGGATGAACACTGAAGCTTTCTTT.